This TCR beta chain was sequenced in a study of T cell responses to AZD1222 COVID-19 vaccine. This CDR3 is 14 amino acids long. Unmatched junction bases numbered 5, after V lost 4 bases and J lost 4 bases. The germline V gene has CDR1 SGHRS and CDR2 YFSETQ. Data came from immunoSEQ multiplex PCR; TCRdb stores just in-frame clones and leaves some out. The table lists around 100,000 clones, about 87% of them singletons. The rearrangement links TRBV5-1 to TRBJ1-1, with 9 bases that match TRBD1. The input for sequencing was peripheral blood, taken on day 0 of AZD1222 vaccination. The clonotype comes from an adult in good health. The CDR3 loop is CASSPRQGGTEAFF. As DNA, the CDR3 is TGCGCCAGCAGCCCACGACAGGGGGGCACTGAAGCTTTCTTT.